These T cell receptor beta chains were read from a single sample in a study of blood T cell repertoires in COVID-19. Profiling relied on immunoSEQ multiplex PCR, and the TCRdb table lists in-frame clones only, not all of them. The table shows tens of thousands of clones, with under 90% occurring only once. What was sequenced was peripheral blood. All receptors derive from a woman aged 70 to 79 with acute or convalescent COVID-19. Each CDR3 is given with its conserved first and last residue. The order of the fields is clone size, D gene, J gene, V gene, CDR3 length, CDR3 DNA, CDR3 protein. D genes are given only for firm matches. Expanded clones get a size class; other rows say once, few or many, or leave the size out.

. | TRBD2 | TRBJ2-2 | TRBV5-6 | 15 | TGTGCCAGCAGTTCGTGGCGGGAGGGCATCGGGGAGCTGTTTTTT | CASSSWREGIGELFF
. | . | TRBJ1-4 | TRBV4-1 | 16 | TGCGCCAGCAGCCAAGTTACAGGGACATACAATGAAAAACTGTTTTTT | CASSQVTGTYNEKLFF
. | . | TRBJ1-6 | TRBV7-2 | 16 | TGTGCCAGCAGCTTAGCTGGGCCCCGCTATAATTCACCCCTCCACTTT | CASSLAGPRYNSPLHF
. | . | TRBJ1-6 | TRBV6-2/TRBV6-3 | 17 | TGTGCCAGCAGTTCGGGTGCGGGGAGCTCCTATAATTCACCCCTCCACTTT | CASSSGAGSSYNSPLHF
. | TRBD2 | TRBJ2-1 | TRBV3-1/TRBV3-2 | 17 | TGTGCCAGCAGCCAACCGGGACTAGCGGGCCACCACAATGAGCAGTTCTTC | CASSQPGLAGHHNEQFF
. | . | TRBJ2-4 | TRBV27 | 14 | TGTGCCAGCAGTTTAGGGAGGGGGGCTGGGGCCCAGTACTTC | CASSLGRGAGAQYF
. | TRBD2 | TRBJ2-1 | TRBV29-1 | 14 | TGCAGCGTTGCAGAGGGAGGGCGAGGGAATGAGCAGTTCTTC | CSVAEGGRGNEQFF
. | TRBD1 | TRBJ1-2 | TRBV10-3 | 15 | TGTGCCATCAGTGGGGACAGGGGGCGTAACTATGGCTACACCTTC | CAISGDRGRNYGYTF
. | . | TRBJ1-1 | TRBV5-1 | 14 | TGCGCCAGCAGCCCCTGGGCGGGCCTGGGGGAAGCTTTCTTT | CASSPWAGLGEAFF
. | TRBD1 | TRBJ1-2 | TRBV4-3 | 14 | TGCGCCAGCAGCCAAGATCCAGGGGGAGGAGGCTACACCTTC | CASSQDPGGGGYTF
. | TRBD2 | TRBJ2-3 | TRBV30 | 14 | TGTGCCTGGAGGGGGGGGGTTAGCACAGATACGCAGTATTTT | CAWRGGVSTDTQYF
. | . | TRBJ2-5 | TRBV12-1 | 15 | TGTGCCAGCCTCCTGACTAGCGGGGGGGAAGAGACCCAGTACTTC | CASLLTSGGEETQYF
. | TRBD1 | TRBJ1-5 | TRBV28 | 15 | TGTGCCAGCAGTTTAGGGGACAGGGGTCGTCAGCCCCAGCATTTT | CASSLGDRGRQPQHF
. | . | TRBJ1-1 | TRBV7-9 | 13 | TGTGCCAGCAGCTTAGAAACGGGAACTGAAGCTTTCTTT | CASSLETGTEAFF
. | . | TRBJ2-3 | TRBV3-1/TRBV3-2 | 15 | TGTGCCAGCAGCCAAGATTATACACCAGGCCGTGCGCAGTATTTT | CASSQDYTPGRAQYF
. | . | TRBJ1-5 | TRBV7-2 | 15 | TGTGCCAGCAGCTTAGCCGCCCAGGTCAATCAGCCCCAGCATTTT | CASSLAAQVNQPQHF
. | . | TRBJ1-1 | TRBV4-3 | 16 | TGCGCCAGCAGCCAAGGTTTCGGTTATATGAACACTGAAGCTTTCTTT | CASSQGFGYMNTEAFF
. | TRBD1 | TRBJ1-2 | TRBV3-1/TRBV3-2 | 16 | TGTGCCAGCAGCCTCGACAGGGGGGAACGCCTCTATGGCTACACCTTC | CASSLDRGERLYGYTF
. | . | TRBJ2-1 | TRBV2 | 13 | TGTGCCAGCAGTGATGCGGCCTACAATGAGCAGTTCTTC | CASSDAAYNEQFF
. | TRBD1 | TRBJ1-2 | TRBV28 | 13 | TGTGCCAGCAGTCTACAGGGGTTATATGGCTACACCTTC | CASSLQGLYGYTF
few | . | TRBJ1-3 | TRBV7-2 | 15 | TGTGCCAGCAGCTTAGATACAGCCTCTGGAAACACCATATATTTT | CASSLDTASGNTIYF
few | TRBD1 | TRBJ1-1 | TRBV5-1 | 15 | TGCGCCAGCAGCTTGCCACAGGGGGCGAACACTGAAGCTTTCTTT | CASSLPQGANTEAFF
. | . | TRBJ2-2 | TRBV19 | 14 | TGTGCCAGCGCGGGCTCCAGGTGGGCCGGGGAGCTGTTTTTT | CASAGSRWAGELFF
. | . | TRBJ2-2 | TRBV5-1 | 14 | TGCGCCAGCAGCTGGACTCTAGCCGCCGGGGAGCTGTTTTTT | CASSWTLAAGELFF
. | . | TRBJ1-1 | TRBV19 | 14 | TGTGCCAGTAGTATAGATAGCGGGAACACTGAAGCTTTCTTT | CASSIDSGNTEAFF
. | . | TRBJ2-2 | TRBV6-1 | 16 | TGTGCCAGCAGTGAATTTGAGGTCGCGAACACCGGGGAGCTGTTTTTT | CASSEFEVANTGELFF
. | . | TRBJ1-1 | TRBV2 | 14 | TGTGCCAGCACCCGACAGTCCCAGGGCACTGAAGCTTTCTTT | CASTRQSQGTEAFF
. | TRBD1 | TRBJ2-5 | TRBV29-1 | 11 | TGCAGCGCCATACAGGGGGCGACCCAGTACTTC | CSAIQGATQYF
. | . | TRBJ1-2 | TRBV24-1 | 13 | TGTGCCACCAGTGATTTCCCGGGATATGGCTACACCTTC | CATSDFPGYGYTF
. | . | TRBJ1-2 | TRBV18 | 14 | TGTGCCAGCTCACCTGACAGGAGGATTTATGGCTACACCTTC | CASSPDRRIYGYTF
. | . | TRBJ1-1 | TRBV20-1 | 11 | TGCAGTGCGCAACAGGGTTCTGAAGCTTTCTTT | CSAQQGSEAFF
few | . | TRBJ1-5 | TRBV27 | 13 | TGTGCCAGCAGTCGGCCGGGACACCAACCCCAGCATTTT | CASSRPGHQPQHF
. | TRBD2 | TRBJ2-5 | TRBV29-1 | 17 | TGCAGCGTTGGGCCGACTAGCGGGAGGACGATTCAAGAGACCCAGTACTTC | CSVGPTSGRTIQETQYF
. | TRBD1 | TRBJ2-6 | TRBV28 | 15 | TGTGCCAGCAGCTCAGGGGGTTCTGGGGCCAACGTCCTGACTTTC | CASSSGGSGANVLTF
. | TRBD2 | TRBJ2-2 | TRBV5-1 | 16 | TGCGCCAGCAGCTTTCCCGGGGGGGTAAACACCGGGGAGCTGTTTTTT | CASSFPGGVNTGELFF
. | TRBD1 | TRBJ1-4 | TRBV7-9 | 13 | TGTGCCAGCAGACAGGGGTCTAATGAAAAACTGTTTTTT | CASRQGSNEKLFF
few | TRBD1 | TRBJ1-1 | TRBV19 | 18 | TGTGCCAGTAGGCGCAGGGGGCAGGGGGTCCCCGAATTCACTGAAGCTTTCTTT | CASRRRGQGVPEFTEAFF
. | TRBD1 | TRBJ1-2 | TRBV7-9 | 14 | TGTGCCAGCAGCTTAGTCGGACAGGGTAGGAGCTACACCTTC | CASSLVGQGRSYTF
. | TRBD2 | TRBJ2-3 | TRBV19 | 16 | TGTGCCAGTAGTATAGCAGCGGGGGCCCGCACAGATACGCAGTATTTT | CASSIAAGARTDTQYF
. | TRBD1 | TRBJ1-1 | TRBV12-5 | 15 | TGTGCTAGTGGTTTGGGGGACAGCTCGAACACTGAAGCTTTCTTT | CASGLGDSSNTEAFF
. | TRBD1 | TRBJ1-2 | TRBV27 | 15 | TGTGCCAGCAGTTGGGGGGCAGGGGGCGCCTATGGCTACACCTTC | CASSWGAGGAYGYTF
many | TRBD1 | TRBJ2-1 | TRBV6-5 | 16 | TGTGCCAGCAGTTACTCGAACAGGGGGGCCTACAATGAGCAGTTCTTC | CASSYSNRGAYNEQFF
. | TRBD2 | TRBJ2-5 | TRBV14 | 16 | TGTGCCAGCAGCAGTTCGCTAGCGGGATGGGTAGAGACCCAGTACTTC | CASSSSLAGWVETQYF
. | TRBD2 | TRBJ2-3 | TRBV5-1 | 16 | TGCGCCAGCATGAGATCTAGCGGGGCTTCCACAGATACGCAGTATTTT | CASMRSSGASTDTQYF
. | TRBD1 | TRBJ2-3 | TRBV6-5 | 14 | TGTGCCAGCAGTCAGAGGGGACAGGGGGATACGCAGTATTTT | CASSQRGQGDTQYF
. | TRBD1 | TRBJ1-2 | TRBV6-5 | 13 | TGTGCCAGCAGCGGCCAGGGGGTAGAAGGCTACACCTTC | CASSGQGVEGYTF
. | TRBD1 | TRBJ1-2 | TRBV15 | 15 | TGTGCCACCAGCCAGGGGGCCGCGGCGGGCTATGGCTACACCTTC | CATSQGAAAGYGYTF
. | . | TRBJ1-6 | TRBV12-3/TRBV12-4 | 13 | TGTGCCAGCAGTCCTGGGGGGAATTCACCCCTCCACTTT | CASSPGGNSPLHF
. | TRBD1 | TRBJ1-5 | TRBV28 | 15 | TGTGCCAGCAGTCTACGGGACAGCGACCGTTTTCCCCAGCATTTT | CASSLRDSDRFPQHF
. | . | TRBJ2-1 | TRBV5-1 | 14 | TGCGCCAGCAGCTTGGGGGCCAGCTACAATGAGCAGTTCTTC | CASSLGASYNEQFF
. | . | TRBJ2-5 | TRBV10-3 | 14 | TGTGCCATCAGTGGGGAAGACAGTATAGAGACCCAGTACTTC | CAISGEDSIETQYF
. | . | TRBJ2-1 | TRBV2 | 15 | TGTGCCAGCAGTGAAAGGGGAGGGGGGCTCCATGAGCAGTTCTTC | CASSERGGGLHEQFF
. | . | TRBJ1-5 | TRBV19 | 15 | TGTGCCAGTACCCGATCGTCGGGGGGCGGACAGCCCCAGCATTTT | CASTRSSGGGQPQHF
. | TRBD1 | TRBJ1-2 | TRBV6-1 | 15 | TGTGCCAGCAGTGAAGACAGGGGGCTAATCTATGGCTACACCTTC | CASSEDRGLIYGYTF
. | . | TRBJ2-5 | TRBV28 | 15 | TGTGCCAGCAGTTCAACAGAGACAATCCAAGAGACCCAGTACTTC | CASSSTETIQETQYF
. | TRBD1 | TRBJ1-1 | TRBV5-1 | 17 | TGCGCCAGCAGACTCAACGGACAGGGGGCAGTGGACACTGAAGCTTTCTTT | CASRLNGQGAVDTEAFF
. | . | TRBJ2-3 | TRBV6-5 | 15 | TGTGCCAGCACCCTCAGGGACTCTAGCACAGATACGCAGTATTTT | CASTLRDSSTDTQYF
. | . | TRBJ1-1 | TRBV6-2/TRBV6-3 | 14 | TGTGCCAGCAGTACCTTCGGGGGGGGCACTGAAGCTTTCTTT | CASSTFGGGTEAFF
. | . | TRBJ1-4 | TRBV7-2 | 15 | TGTGCCAGCAGCTTAGATAACGGAGATCGACAGGCGCTGTTTTTT | CASSLDNGDRQALFF
. | TRBD2 | TRBJ2-3 | TRBV6-1 | 15 | TGTGCCAGCAGTGAAGTAGCGGGGGAGACAGATACGCAGTATTTT | CASSEVAGETDTQYF